This T cell receptor (beta chain) was sequenced during a study of T cell repertoires in cytomegalovirus infection. Turning to the study itself: Evidence of both CMV infection and a matching HLA type came from public TCR beta signatures. Broader study findings: Carriers of CMV plus the relevant HLA were identified by cumulative public TCR beta family frequency. CMV-specific TCR beta clonotypes restricted by HLA-C dominated the ex vivo response.

Remarks on this clonotype: The antigen is undetermined.

TCRdb fed the reads into MiXCR, producing one record per CDR3 protein. This sample yields 200,000 or so distinct CDR3 sequences, of which roughly a fifth are seen a single time; approximately 2.9% belongs to the top ten. Trimming took off 2 bases at V and 2 bases at J, with 16 bases between the two ends. This CDR3 region has 16 residues. Germline assignment: CDR1 MDHEN and CDR2 SYDVKM. The receptor's source is a human donor in good health (CMV status not recorded). Some clones in this sample may be carry-over from other donors' samples. Source material: PBMCs. This chain joins TRBV28 and TRBJ2-7; tentatively, D is TRBD1 (6 bases). The CDR3 spells CASSLRVRGSTYEQYF. The CDR3, as DNA: TGTGCCAGCAGTTTAAGGGTCAGGGGTTCAACCTACGAGCAGTACTTC.